The 20 T cell receptor beta chains presented below share a single source sample, sequenced in a study of CD8 T cells in Susac syndrome. RNA amounts of roughly 0.5 to 1 ug underwent reverse transcription with random hexamers. MiXCR, applied by TCRdb to the immunoSEQ multiplex PCR reads, yields one record per CDR3 protein. The sample contains thousands of distinct CDR3 sequences, under 75% of which appear only once. Memory subsets for TEMRA sorting were defined by CD27 and CD45RA staining. What was sequenced was CD8+ TEMRA cells from PBMCs. Stated subset: FACS-sorted terminally differentiated effector memory CD8+ T cells re-expressing CD45RA (CD8+ TEMRA). These receptors originate from a human donor with Susac syndrome.

The chain is built from TRBV15 and TRBJ2-1, with D possibly TRBD2 on 5 matching bases. From germline, CDR1 is LNHNV and CDR2 YYDKDF (reference sequence). The V and J ends lost 8 bases and 8 bases respectively, with 25 bases between them. CDR3 length equals 16 residues. In DNA, the CDR3 is TGTGCCACCTCAGAAACGAGAGGAGCGAGGGCCGATGAGCAGTTCTTC. Translated, it gives CATSETRGARADEQFF.

The chain joins TRBV11-2 to TRBJ2-7; 12 nucleotides align to TRBD1. Germline V gene data show CDR1 as SGHAT and CDR2 as FQNNGV. Trimming cost V 1 base and J 4 bases; bases outside gene matches: 17. The CDR3 loop spans 20 amino acids. The CDR3: CASSLVLGTGGLQAKYEQYF. CDR3 DNA: TGTGCCAGCAGCTTAGTTTTGGGGACAGGGGGCCTCCAGGCCAAGTACGAGCAGTACTTC.

This clonotype was detected a few times. The V call is TRBV6-5, the J call TRBJ2-7; D unclear. The CDR3 spans 13 residues. Trimming cost V 2 bases and J 5 bases, with 10 bases left between them. From germline, CDR1 is MNHEY and CDR2 SVGAGI. CDR3 loop: CASSYTPKDEQYV. Written as DNA, the CDR3 is TGTGCCAGCAGTTACACCCCGAAAGACGAGCAGTACGTC.

The chain recombines TRBV6-4 with TRBJ2-1; 11 nucleotides line up with TRBD1. CDR3 length equals 16 residues. CDR1 and CDR2 (germline): MRHNA, SNTAGT. Trimming removed 4 bases from V and 6 bases from J; junction bases left unmatched: 8. The CDR3 DNA is TGTGCCAGCAGTGCCGATCCCGGGACAGGGGGCAATGAGCAGTTCTTC. The encoded protein is CASSADPGTGGNEQFF.

This chain links TRBV6-5 with TRBJ2-7; D ambiguous. V lost 2 bases, J lost 0 bases, and 14 bases lay in between. CDR1 and CDR2 from the germline V gene are MNHEY and SVGAGI. The CDR3 totals 16 residues. CDR3 loop: CASSYGDTESSYEQYF. CDR3 coding DNA: TGTGCCAGCAGTTACGGTGATACAGAATCCTCCTACGAGCAGTACTTC.

By its share, this clonotype is large. The V gene is TRBV18, the J gene TRBJ1-1; the D gene is possibly TRBD1 (6 bases). The CDR3 is 15 residues long. Germline loops: CDR1 KGHSH, CDR2 LQKENI. The V and J ends lost 5 bases and 4 bases respectively, with 17 bases between them. The CDR3 reads CASSTPQGQSTEAFF. The CDR3 nucleotides are TGTGCCAGCTCAACCCCCCAAGGACAGAGCACTGAAGCTTTCTTT.

The rearrangement uses TRBV7-2 and TRBJ2-1, with 9 positions matching TRBD1. The CDR3 totals 17 residues. Trimming took 4 bases from V and 9 from J; bases not matched to a gene: 16. Germline V gene lookup returns CDR1 SGHTA and CDR2 FQGNSA. The CDR3: CASSSHEGQGIFSEQFF. The CDR3 DNA reads as TGTGCCAGCAGCTCCCACGAGGGACAGGGAATTTTCAGTGAGCAGTTCTTC.

The rearrangement joins TRBV19 to TRBJ2-7; 9 nucleotides agree with TRBD1. Germline V gives CDR1 LNHDA, CDR2 SQIVND (reference sequence). Trimming at V came to 3 bases and at J to 3 bases, leaving 6 bases not matched to a gene. This CDR3 region has 15 residues. CDR3 in amino acids: CASSITGGPVYEQYF. The CDR3 DNA reads as TGTGCCAGTAGTATCACAGGGGGCCCTGTCTACGAGCAGTACTTC.

The chain links TRBV9 to TRBJ1-4; D possibly corresponds to TRBD1 (5 bases). V was cut by 0 bases and J by 0 bases, with 9 bases left in between. Germline-derived CDR1 and CDR2 are SGDLS and YYNGEE. CDR3 size: 16 residues. The CDR3 sequence: CASSVEGYATNEKLFF. In DNA form, the CDR3 reads TGTGCCAGCAGCGTAGAGGGGTACGCAACTAATGAAAAACTGTTTTTT.

The chain combines TRBV27 with TRBJ2-3; D uncertain. The CDR3 consists of 14 residues. Per the germline V gene, CDR1 is MNHEY and CDR2 is SMNVEV (reference sequence). The V end lost 0 bases, the J end lost 4 bases, and 8 bases lay between the germline ends. The CDR3 region is CASSLSEIADTQYF. CDR3 coding DNA: TGTGCCAGCAGTTTATCGGAGATCGCAGATACGCAGTATTTT.

The chain carries TRBV6-5 and TRBJ2-6, with no clear D. Trimming took 0 bases from V and 1 from J, leaving 7 bases between them. The germline V gene encodes CDR1 MNHEY and CDR2 SVGAGI. The CDR3 is 16 residues long. The CDR3, as DNA: TGTGCCAGCAGTTACTCTGTATTTTCTGGGGCCAACGTCCTGACTTTC. This gives the protein CASSYSVFSGANVLTF.

The V and J genes are TRBV6-2 or TRBV6-3 and TRBJ2-1, with TRBD2 matching over 10 bases. Trimming at V came to 6 bases and at J to 4 bases, leaving 9 bases not matched to a gene. This CDR3 comprises 16 residues. CDR1 is MNHEY and CDR2 is SVGEGT in the germline V gene. This CDR3 reads CASRSTSGVFYNEQFF. In DNA form, the CDR3 reads TGTGCCAGCAGGTCCACTAGCGGGGTCTTTTACAATGAGCAGTTCTTC.

This clonotype was found a few times. This rearrangement joins TRBV4-3 to TRBJ2-2; D possibly corresponds to TRBD2 (6 bases). Trimming took off 0 bases at V and 6 bases at J, with 11 bases between the two ends. CDR3 length: 15 amino acids. CDR1 and CDR2 from the germline V gene are LGHNA and YSLEER. CDR3 amino acids: CASSQDSGSSGELFF. CDR3 DNA sequence: TGCGCCAGCAGCCAAGATTCCGGGAGTTCCGGGGAGCTGTTTTTT.

This clonotype occurred a few times. The chain combines TRBV5-6 with TRBJ2-1; 11 bases fit TRBD2. CDR1 and CDR2 from the germline V gene are SGHDT and YYEEEE. The length of the CDR3 is 15 residues. The ends lost 3 bases at V and 5 bases at J; junction bases unmatched: 4. The CDR3, as DNA: TGTGCCAGCAGCTCCGGGACTAGCGGAAACAATGAGCAGTTCTTC. The encoded protein is CASSSGTSGNNEQFF.

The count of this clonotype is one. V usage is TRBV27 and J usage is TRBJ2-7; 13 nucleotides line up with TRBD2. Germline V gives CDR1 MNHEY, CDR2 SMNVEV (reference sequence). The CDR3 contains 13 residues. Trimming took 11 bases from V and 7 from J; bases not matched to a gene: 8. This chain's CDR3 is CAEGTSGEGEQYF. CDR3 bases: TGTGCCGAAGGGACTAGCGGGGAAGGTGAGCAGTACTTC.

This rearrangement joins TRBV7-9 to TRBJ2-7; D unclear. Per germline, CDR1 SEHNR and CDR2 FQNEAQ (reference sequence). V was shortened by 5 bases and J by 6 bases, with 11 bases between the two germline ends. This CDR3 has 12 amino acids. The CDR3 nucleotides are TGTGCCAGCAGCCCGACTTGGGGCGAGCAGTACTTC. It is translated as CASSPTWGEQYF.

The J gene is TRBJ2-1, the V gene TRBV6-1; 11 nucleotides align to TRBD2. In germline, CDR1 is MNHNS, CDR2 SASEGT. With 7 bases clipped from V and 4 bases from J, the junction kept 6 bases outside the gene matches. This CDR3 spans 15 amino acids. DNA for the CDR3: TGTGCCAGCACTCTACTAGCGGGAGATTACAATGAGCAGTTCTTC. This sequence encodes CASTLLAGDYNEQFF.

The chain has TRBV6-5 and TRBJ1-2; D is perhaps TRBD1 (5 bases). The CDR3 is made up of 15 amino acids. V shed 5 bases and J shed 1 base, with 14 bases lying between them. Per the germline V gene, CDR1 is MNHEY and CDR2 is SVGAGI. CDR3 region: CASSLSGGDNYGYTF. CDR3 sequence (DNA): TGTGCCAGCAGTCTGTCGGGGGGAGATAACTATGGCTACACCTTC.

The chain recombines TRBV7-2 with TRBJ2-2; 11 bases fit TRBD2. Germline trimming cut 1 base from V and 3 bases from J; bases unmatched to any gene: 4. This CDR3 comprises 17 residues. The germline V gene has CDR1 SGHTA and CDR2 FQGNSA. This CDR3 is CASSLGRLAGYTGELFF. Here the CDR3 DNA reads TGTGCCAGCAGCTTAGGGAGACTAGCGGGATACACCGGGGAGCTGTTTTTT.

By frequency in the sample, this clonotype is large. V usage is TRBV7-2 and J usage is TRBJ2-2; 8 nucleotides line up with TRBD2. Per the germline V gene, CDR1 is SGHTA and CDR2 is FQGNSA. The CDR3 spans 15 residues. The trim removed 1 base at V and 6 bases at J, leaving 4 bases unmatched. This chain's CDR3 is CASSLVGLVAGELFF. As DNA, the CDR3 is TGTGCCAGCAGCTTAGTGGGACTAGTGGCCGGGGAGCTGTTTTTT.